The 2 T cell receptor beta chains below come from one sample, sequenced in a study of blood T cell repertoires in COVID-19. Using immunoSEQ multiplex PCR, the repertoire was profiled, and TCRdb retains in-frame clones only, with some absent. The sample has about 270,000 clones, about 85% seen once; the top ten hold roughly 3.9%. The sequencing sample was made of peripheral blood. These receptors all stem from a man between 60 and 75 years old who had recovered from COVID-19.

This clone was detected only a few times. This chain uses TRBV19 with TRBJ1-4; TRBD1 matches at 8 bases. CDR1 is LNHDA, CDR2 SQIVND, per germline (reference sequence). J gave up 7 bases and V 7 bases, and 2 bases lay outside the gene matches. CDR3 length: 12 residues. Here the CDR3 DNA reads TGTGCCAGTAACACAGGGGGTGAAAAACTGTTTTTT. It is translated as CASNTGGEKLFF.

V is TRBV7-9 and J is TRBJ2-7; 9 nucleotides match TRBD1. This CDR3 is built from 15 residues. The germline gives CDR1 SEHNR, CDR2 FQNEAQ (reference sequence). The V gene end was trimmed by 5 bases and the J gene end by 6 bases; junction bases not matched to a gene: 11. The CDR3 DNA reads TGTGCCAGCAGCATCACCGGGACAGGGAAAGGCGAGCAGTACTTC. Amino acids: CASSITGTGKGEQYF.